This entry concerns a single TCR beta chain. This entry comes from a study of blood T cell repertoires in COVID-19. V lost 1 base and J lost 9; bases outside the gene matches: 1. Germline CDR1 LNHNV, CDR2 YYDKDF (reference sequence). The CDR3 is made up of 14 amino acids. Method: immunoSEQ multiplex PCR; TCRdb's copy keeps in-frame clones and lacks some. The sample consists of about 270,000 clones, over 75% of them appearing once. Individuals aged 18 to 89 years were recruited from approximately 24 US areas. Cohorts were based on clinical histories the participants reported. The chain couples TRBV15 to TRBJ1-6, with 9 bases matching TRBD1. The receptor's source is a woman aged 18-30 years who had recovered from COVID-19. The sample comprised PBMCs or T cells enriched from blood (not recorded which). CDR3 region: CATSRGDRVSPLHF. CDR3 DNA: TGTGCCACCAGCAGAGGGGACAGGGTTTCACCCCTCCACTTT.